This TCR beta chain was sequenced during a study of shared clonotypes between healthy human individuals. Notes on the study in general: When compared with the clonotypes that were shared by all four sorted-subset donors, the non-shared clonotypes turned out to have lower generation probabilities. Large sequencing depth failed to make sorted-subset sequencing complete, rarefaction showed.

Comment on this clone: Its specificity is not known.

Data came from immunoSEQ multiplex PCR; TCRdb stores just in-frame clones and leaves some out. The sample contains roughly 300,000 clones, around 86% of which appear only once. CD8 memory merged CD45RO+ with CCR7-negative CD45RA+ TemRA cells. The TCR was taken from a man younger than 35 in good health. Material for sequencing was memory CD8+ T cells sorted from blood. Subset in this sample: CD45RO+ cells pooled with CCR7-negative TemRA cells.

CDR3 protein: CASSLVQGRNQPQHF. The CDR3 coding sequence is TGTGCCAGCAGCTTAGTACAGGGGAGGAATCAGCCCCAGCATTTT. The V call is TRBV11-2, the J call TRBJ1-5; 7 bases are a match to TRBD1. After removal of 1 base from V and 4 bases from J, the junction contained 4 bases not matched to a gene. Germline V gives CDR1 SGHAT, CDR2 FQNNGV. This CDR3 has 15 residues.